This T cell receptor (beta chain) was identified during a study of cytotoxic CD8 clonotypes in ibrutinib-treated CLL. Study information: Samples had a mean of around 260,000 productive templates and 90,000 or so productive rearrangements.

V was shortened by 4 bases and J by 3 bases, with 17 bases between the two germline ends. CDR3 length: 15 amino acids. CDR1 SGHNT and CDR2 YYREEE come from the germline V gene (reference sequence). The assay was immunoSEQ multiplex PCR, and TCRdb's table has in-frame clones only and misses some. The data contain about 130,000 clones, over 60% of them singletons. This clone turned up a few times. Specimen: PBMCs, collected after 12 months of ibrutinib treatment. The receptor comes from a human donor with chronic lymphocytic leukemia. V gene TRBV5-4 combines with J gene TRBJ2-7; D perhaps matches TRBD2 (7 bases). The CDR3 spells CASSTPRGADYEQYF. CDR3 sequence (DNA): TGTGCCAGCAGCACCCCTCGGGGGGCGGACTACGAGCAGTACTTC.